This T cell receptor (beta chain) was recovered during a study of cytomegalovirus exposure and HLA in healthy donors. Study outcomes and limitations: Investigators reported some 150 TCR beta chains as tied to cytomegalovirus.

Notes on this clone: Its antigen is still unknown.

Amplification used 60 Vbeta primers and 13 Jbeta primers. Measured with immunoSEQ multiplex PCR; TCRdb has only the in-frame clones, and not every one. The sample shows some 120,000 clones, roughly 80% of them seen only once. The sequencing input was PBMCs. This clonotype originated in a man aged 35-49 years in good health and CMV-seronegative.

CDR3 bases: TGTGCCAGCAGTCAGCCGGGACTCAGGACATACTATGAGCAGTTCTTC. Translating gives CASSQPGLRTYYEQFF. The chain uses TRBV27 and TRBJ2-1, with D possibly being TRBD2 (6 bases). The CDR3 has 16 amino acids. CDR1 is MNHEY, CDR2 SMNVEV, per germline (reference sequence). V was clipped by 5 bases and J by 8 bases, with 22 bases between them.